The source of this T cell receptor beta chain is a study of CD8+ T cells in alopecia areata. Peripheral blood and lesional scalp punch biopsies came from alopecia areata patients. Extraction and reverse transcription of RNA yielded cDNA as the sequencing template. Sequenced by immunoSEQ multiplex PCR; TCRdb stores in-frame clones only, minus some. The data contain some 240,000 clones, 50% to 60% of them singletons. Germline CDR1 SGHNT, CDR2 YYREEE (reference sequence). This CDR3 region has 14 residues. Trimming took 0 bases from V and 5 from J, leaving 12 bases between them. This chain links TRBV5-4 with TRBJ2-7, with D unresolved. The receptor was derived from a human donor with alopecia areata. The input for sequencing was CD4+ T cells sorted from blood, taken at week 0. Here the CDR3 reads CASSLVRKPDEQYF. In nucleotides, the CDR3 is TGTGCCAGCAGCTTGGTACGCAAACCAGACGAGCAGTACTTC.